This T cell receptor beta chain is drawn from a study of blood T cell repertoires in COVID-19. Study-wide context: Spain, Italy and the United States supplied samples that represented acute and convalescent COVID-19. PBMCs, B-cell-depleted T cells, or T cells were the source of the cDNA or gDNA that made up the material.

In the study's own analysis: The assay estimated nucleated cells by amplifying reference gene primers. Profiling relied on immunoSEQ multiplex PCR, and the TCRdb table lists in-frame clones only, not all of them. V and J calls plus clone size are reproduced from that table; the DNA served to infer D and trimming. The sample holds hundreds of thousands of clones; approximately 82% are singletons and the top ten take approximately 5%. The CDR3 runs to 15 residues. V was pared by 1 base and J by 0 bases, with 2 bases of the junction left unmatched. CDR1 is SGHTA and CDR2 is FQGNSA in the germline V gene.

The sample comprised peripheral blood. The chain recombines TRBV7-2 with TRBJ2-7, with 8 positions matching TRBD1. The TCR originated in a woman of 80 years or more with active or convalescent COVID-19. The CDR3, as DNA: TGTGCCAGCAGCTTAGGGACAGGGATCTCCTACGAGCAGTACTTC. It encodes CASSLGTGISYEQYF.